This T cell receptor beta chain was captured in a study of OX40 agonist ivuxolimab in advanced cancers. As for this clone: Its matching antigen is unknown.

Study-level points and caveats: Among the lowest peripheral clonal expansion occurred in 0.1-3.0 mg/kg partial responders.

The assay was immunoSEQ multiplex PCR, and TCRdb's table has in-frame clones only and misses some. Of around 63,000 clones listed, about four fifths are singletons. CDR1 is MDHEN, CDR2 SYDVKM, per germline. The CDR3 length is 11 residues. V was trimmed by 10 bases and J by 7 bases, leaving 11 bases between them. The TCR sequence derives from an adult with an advanced solid tumor such as melanoma, head and neck, liver or kidney cancer. This chain connects TRBV28 to TRBJ1-5; D not resolved. This sample comprised CD4+ or CD8+ T cells sorted from blood, obtained in a trial of the OX40 agonist ivuxolimab. CDR3 loop: CATGRGQPQHF. DNA of the CDR3: TGTGCCACCGGCCGGGGACAGCCCCAGCATTTT.